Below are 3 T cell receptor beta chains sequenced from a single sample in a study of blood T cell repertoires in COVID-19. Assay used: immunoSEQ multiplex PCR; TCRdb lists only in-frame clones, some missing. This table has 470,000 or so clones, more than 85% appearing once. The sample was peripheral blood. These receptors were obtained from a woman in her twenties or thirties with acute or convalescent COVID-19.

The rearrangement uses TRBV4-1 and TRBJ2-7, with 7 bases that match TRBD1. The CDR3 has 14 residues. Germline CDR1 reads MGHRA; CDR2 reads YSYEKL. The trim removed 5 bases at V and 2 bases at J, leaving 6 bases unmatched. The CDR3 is CASSKPGQTYEQYF. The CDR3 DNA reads TGCGCCAGCAGCAAACCGGGACAGACCTACGAGCAGTACTTC.

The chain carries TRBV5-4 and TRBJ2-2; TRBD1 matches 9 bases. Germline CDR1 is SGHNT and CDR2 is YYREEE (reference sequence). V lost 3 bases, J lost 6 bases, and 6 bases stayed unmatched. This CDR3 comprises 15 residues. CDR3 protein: CASSWGQGLSGELFF. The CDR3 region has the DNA TGTGCCAGCAGCTGGGGACAGGGTCTTTCCGGGGAGCTGTTTTTT. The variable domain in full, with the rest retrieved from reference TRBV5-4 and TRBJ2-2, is ETGVTQSPTHLIKTRGQQVTLRCSSQSGHNTVSWYQQALGQGPQFIFQYYREEENGRGNFPPRFSGLQFPNYSSELNVNALELDDSALYLCASSWGQGLSGELFFGEGSRLTVL.

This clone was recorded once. CDR3 protein: CASSPIRTPYEQYF. The DNA of the CDR3 is TGTGCCAGCAGCCCTATACGAACCCCTTACGAGCAGTACTTC. The chain carries TRBV7-2 and TRBJ2-7; no reliable D call. The CDR3 is 14 residues long. Trimming left V 5 bases short and J 4 bases short, with 15 bases between. Germline assignment: CDR1 SGHTA and CDR2 FQGNSA.